These 27 T cell receptor beta chains share one sample of origin, sequenced in a study of blood T cell repertoires in COVID-19. Generated by immunoSEQ multiplex PCR, the TCRdb table keeps only in-frame clones and is missing some. This table has about 390,000 clones, just under 90% appearing once. Sequenced sample: PBMCs or T cells enriched from blood (not recorded which). These TCRs come from a woman aged 45-59 years who had recovered from COVID-19.

This clone was seen just once. The genes are TRBV4-1 and TRBJ1-6; 7 bases line up with TRBD1. The CDR3 is 20 amino acids. V shed 1 base and J 1 base; nucleotides not matched to a gene: 13. Germline V CDR1 and CDR2: MGHRA, YSYEKL. CDR3 DNA: TGCGCCAGCAGCCAAGGATTTCTTACAGGGGATAGGTCCTATAATTCACCCCTCCACTTT. This sequence encodes CASSQGFLTGDRSYNSPLHF.

V and J are TRBV15 and TRBJ1-2; 8 positions agree with TRBD1. V was pared by 0 bases and J by 4 bases, with 7 bases of the junction left unmatched. The germline V gene has CDR1 LNHNV and CDR2 YYDKDF (reference sequence). The CDR3 spans 16 residues. CDR3 loop: CATSRDPGDRGYGYTF. The CDR3 region has the DNA TGTGCCACCAGCAGAGACCCTGGTGACAGGGGCTATGGCTACACCTTC.

The chain combines TRBV27 with TRBJ2-1; 13 bases match TRBD2. Germline V gives CDR1 MNHEY, CDR2 SMNVEV (reference sequence). The CDR3 is 18 residues long. V shed 5 bases and J 4 bases; nucleotides not matched to a gene: 11. Written as DNA, the CDR3 is TGTGCCAGCAGTGGGGAGACGGGACTAGCGGGGCAGTACAATGAGCAGTTCTTC. This sequence encodes CASSGETGLAGQYNEQFF.

V is TRBV20-1 and J is TRBJ1-2; TRBD1 aligns across 7 bases. The CDR3 sequence is 10 residues long. Germline lookup yields CDR1 DFQATT and CDR2 SNEGSKA (reference sequence). This chain's CDR3 is CTQGGGGYTF. CDR3 nucleotides: TGCACCCAGGGGGGCGGGGGCTACACCTTC.

The genes are TRBV11-3 and TRBJ2-5, with 12 bases fitting TRBD2. The CDR3 runs 15 residues. CDR1 and CDR2 (germline): SGHNT, YENEEA. After removal of 4 bases from V and 3 bases from J, the junction contained 3 bases not matched to a gene. CDR3 loop: CASSSRTSGEETQYF. The CDR3 coding sequence is TGTGCCAGCAGCTCTCGGACTAGCGGGGAAGAGACCCAGTACTTC.

The V call is TRBV9, the J call TRBJ1-5; 9 bases are shared with TRBD1. The CDR3 has 15 amino acids. Per the germline V gene, CDR1 is SGDLS and CDR2 is YYNGEE. V lost 3 bases to trimming and J lost 8 bases; unmatched junction nucleotides: 9. CDR3 bases: TGTGCCAGCAGCGGGGGGGGACAGGGAATGAAGCCCCAGCATTTT. It yields the protein CASSGGGQGMKPQHF.

In DNA form, the CDR3 reads TGTGCCAGCAGCGGTCCCGGGATCTTAGCTTTCTTT. Translation gives CASSGPGILAFF. This chain uses TRBV7-8 with TRBJ1-1; D not resolved. This CDR3 is built from 12 residues. Germline CDR1 is SGHVS and CDR2 is FQNEAQ. The V gene lost 5 bases and the J gene lost 10 bases, with 14 bases spanning the gap. The full variable domain, rest sourced from reference TRBV7-8 and TRBJ1-1, is GAGVSQSPRYKVAKRGQDVALRCDPISGHVSLFWYQQALGQGPEFLTYFQNEAQLDKSGLPSDRFFAERPEGSVSTLKIQRTQQEDSAVYLCASSGPGILAFFGQGTRLTVV.

This clone was observed a single time. V is TRBV5-6 and J is TRBJ1-2; TRBD1 matches at 7 bases. Germline lookup yields CDR1 SGHDT and CDR2 YYEEEE. The V and J ends lost 4 bases and 3 bases, in that order; junction bases with no gene match: 9. The CDR3 loop spans 15 amino acids. The CDR3 DNA is TGTGCCAGCAGCCCGATAGGACAGGACTACTATGGCTACACCTTC. It is translated as CASSPIGQDYYGYTF.

The chain joins TRBV2 to TRBJ2-7; tentatively, D is TRBD1 (5 bases). The CDR3 spans 11 residues. V lost 7 bases to trimming and J lost 7 bases, with 11 bases between them. Germline V gives CDR1 SNHLY, CDR2 FYNNEI. CDR3 bases: TGTGCCAGCACCCTTAGGACAGAGCAGTACTTC. Protein product: CASTLRTEQYF. Together with reference TRBV2 and TRBJ2-7, the CDR3 gives the full variable domain: EPEVTQTPSHQVTQMGQEVILRCVPISNHLYFYWYRQILGQKVEFLVSFYNNEISEKSEIFDDQFSVERPDGSNFTLKIRSTKLEDSAMYFCASTLRTEQYFGPGTRLTVT.

The V call is TRBV5-6, the J call TRBJ1-1; D not resolved. The germline V gene encodes CDR1 SGHDT and CDR2 YYEEEE. The CDR3 contains 15 residues. The V end was cut by 0 bases, the J end by 0 bases, with 9 bases between. CDR3 residues: CASSLGPDMNTEAFF. CDR3 nucleotides: TGTGCCAGCAGCTTGGGCCCAGACATGAACACTGAAGCTTTCTTT.

J is TRBJ1-3 and V is TRBV5-6, with 9 nucleotides matching TRBD1. Germline loops: CDR1 SGHDT, CDR2 YYEEEE. This CDR3 has 15 residues. J gave up 2 bases and V 4 bases, and 4 bases lay outside the gene matches. The chain's CDR3 is CASSIRTGAGNTIYF. DNA for the CDR3: TGTGCCAGCAGCATTAGGACAGGGGCTGGAAACACCATATATTTT.

V and J are TRBV10-3 and TRBJ2-5; D is possibly TRBD2 (7 bases). CDR3 length: 16 amino acids. The V gene lost 4 bases and the J gene lost 7 bases, with 22 bases spanning the gap. The germline CDR1 and CDR2 sequences are ENHRY and SYGVKD. CDR3 nucleotide sequence: TGTGCCATCAGTGCGGTCCGAGGGGGGGCAACAGGGACCCAGTACTTC. Encoded protein: CAISAVRGGATGTQYF.

The V gene is TRBV5-6, the J gene TRBJ2-7; D is possibly TRBD1 (6 bases). The CDR3 is 17 residues long. Germline V gene data show CDR1 as SGHDT and CDR2 as YYEEEE. V lost 1 base and J lost 4, with 21 bases in between. In DNA form, the CDR3 reads TGTGCCAGCAGCTTGCTCTCCGGCCGGGACATCTTTTACGAGCAGTACTTC. This sequence encodes CASSLLSGRDIFYEQYF.

The J gene is TRBJ1-1, the V gene TRBV19, with a tentative D call TRBD1 (5 bases). Germline V lookup: CDR1 LNHDA, CDR2 SQIVND (reference sequence). This CDR3 is 14 amino acids long. Trimming took 3 bases from V and 5 from J, leaving 13 bases between them. Here the CDR3 reads CASSIGGAGTEAFF. The CDR3 region has the DNA TGTGCCAGTAGTATCGGGGGAGCTGGTACTGAAGCTTTCTTT.

The chain links TRBV28 to TRBJ1-2; D may be TRBD1 (6 bases). CDR3 length: 15 amino acids. Trimming left V 7 bases short and J 4 bases short, with 19 bases between. Germline assignment: CDR1 MDHEN and CDR2 SYDVKM. The CDR3 sequence: CASIESQGSSYGYTF. The CDR3, as DNA: TGTGCCAGCATAGAAAGCCAGGGGTCGAGCTATGGCTACACCTTC.

This sequence joins TRBV12-3 or TRBV12-4 and TRBJ2-7; D might be TRBD2 (6 bases). This CDR3 contains 12 residues. Trimming took off 5 bases at V and 6 bases at J, with 11 bases between the two ends. This chain's CDR3 is CASSPGGGEQYF. CDR3 nucleotide sequence: TGTGCCAGCAGTCCTGGGGGAGGCGAGCAGTACTTC.

V is TRBV20-1 and J is TRBJ2-3; no clear D gene. Trimming cost V 2 bases and J 4 bases, with 4 bases left between them. CDR3 length equals 11 residues. Per germline, CDR1 DFQATT and CDR2 SNEGSKA (reference sequence). The CDR3 nucleotides read TGCAGTGCTAGACAGTCAGATACGCAGTATTTT. It specifies CSARQSDTQYF.

The chain links TRBV7-2 to TRBJ1-1, with D possibly being TRBD1 (5 bases). Trimming pared 3 bases from V and 4 bases from J, leaving 12 bases between. Germline V CDR1 and CDR2: SGHTA, FQGNSA. The CDR3 covers 14 residues. CDR3 residues: CASSLATGVTEAFF. The CDR3 DNA sequence: TGTGCCAGCAGCTTGGCCACGGGGGTCACTGAAGCTTTCTTT.

V and J are TRBV10-3 and TRBJ1-1, with D perhaps matching TRBD1 (6 bases). The CDR3 length is 13 residues. Germline CDR1 and CDR2: ENHRY and SYGVKD. The V end lost 4 bases, the J end lost 3 bases, and 9 bases lay between the germline ends. The CDR3 reads CAISVQGDTEAFF. The CDR3 nucleotides are TGTGCCATCAGTGTACAGGGTGACACTGAAGCTTTCTTT.

The rearrangement links TRBV2 to TRBJ1-2, with D perhaps TRBD1 (6 bases). Trimming pared 4 bases from V and 3 bases from J, leaving 12 bases between. Germline assignment: CDR1 SNHLY and CDR2 FYNNEI. The CDR3 spans 14 residues. CDR3 bases: TGTGCCAGCAGTGTCAGAGACAGGTACTATGGCTACACCTTC. Translating gives CASSVRDRYYGYTF.

This chain uses TRBV25-1 with TRBJ2-1; D is possibly TRBD2 (7 bases). The germline CDR1 and CDR2 sequences are MGHDK and SYGVNS. This CDR3 spans 13 amino acids. Trimming removed 11 bases from V and 12 bases from J, with 23 bases in between. CDR3 coding DNA: TGTGCCGTCTCGGGGGCGGGGGAGGAGAGGCAGTTCTTC. Encoded protein: CAVSGAGEERQFF.

This sequence joins TRBV28 and TRBJ1-6, with D perhaps TRBD1 (6 bases). Trimming removed 6 bases at V and 10 bases at J, with 16 bases between. The CDR3 spans 14 residues. Germline V gives CDR1 MDHEN, CDR2 SYDVKM. CDR3 coding DNA: TGTGCCAGCAGAACGACAGGCGGGTTCTCACCCCTCCACTTT. Protein product: CASRTTGGFSPLHF.

The rearrangement links TRBV4-1 to TRBJ1-1; D perhaps matches TRBD1 (5 bases). The CDR3 length is 16 residues. Germline V gene lookup returns CDR1 MGHRA and CDR2 YSYEKL. The ends were cut back, 0 bases at V and 0 bases at J, with 11 bases in the middle. CDR3 coding DNA: TGCGCCAGCAGCCAAGATCACGCAGGGTTGAACACTGAAGCTTTCTTT. This translates into CASSQDHAGLNTEAFF.

V is TRBV6-1 and J is TRBJ2-7; a possible D gene is TRBD2 (5 bases). This CDR3 is 17 amino acids long. Germline V gene sequence: CDR1 MNHNS, CDR2 SASEGT. Trimming took 1 base from V and 2 from J, leaving 18 bases between them. Here the CDR3 reads CASSEVAYLTGTYEQYF. The DNA of the CDR3 is TGTGCCAGCAGTGAAGTGGCATACCTTACGGGAACCTACGAGCAGTACTTC.

J is TRBJ1-3 and V is TRBV4-2; D unresolved. Germline V gives CDR1 LGHNA, CDR2 YNFKEQ. Trimming removed 4 bases from V and 0 bases from J, with 28 bases in between. This CDR3 has 21 amino acids. CDR3 in amino acids: CASSPHLPERRRKSSGNTIYF. The CDR3 DNA is TGTGCCAGCAGCCCCCATCTTCCTGAACGACGGAGAAAGAGCTCTGGAAACACCATATATTTT.

In its sample, this clone was seen once. The chain couples TRBV3-1 (or the pseudogene TRBV3-2) to TRBJ1-1; 8 bases line up with TRBD1. From germline, CDR1 is LGHDT and CDR2 YNNKEL (reference sequence). J gave up 12 bases and V 6 bases, and 6 bases lay outside the gene matches. CDR3 size: 11 residues. The CDR3 loop reads CASSQGAGTFF. DNA for the CDR3: TGTGCCAGCAGTCAGGGGGCAGGGACTTTCTTT.

The rearrangement joins TRBV5-1 to TRBJ1-1, with D possibly being TRBD1 (5 bases). Trimming stripped 0 bases from V and 1 base from J, with 10 bases between. Germline values: CDR1 SGHRS, CDR2 YFSETQ. The CDR3 extends over 15 amino acids. In DNA, the CDR3 is TGCGCCAGCAGCTTGGGGACCACAGGGAACACTGAAGCTTTCTTT. Protein sequence: CASSLGTTGNTEAFF. The variable domain in full, completed from reference TRBV5-1 and TRBJ1-1, reads KAGVTQTPRYLIKTRGQQVTLSCSPISGHRSVSWYQQTPGQGLQFLFEYFSETQRNKGNFPGRFSGRQFSNSRSEMNVSTLELGDSALYLCASSLGTTGNTEAFFGQGTRLTVV.